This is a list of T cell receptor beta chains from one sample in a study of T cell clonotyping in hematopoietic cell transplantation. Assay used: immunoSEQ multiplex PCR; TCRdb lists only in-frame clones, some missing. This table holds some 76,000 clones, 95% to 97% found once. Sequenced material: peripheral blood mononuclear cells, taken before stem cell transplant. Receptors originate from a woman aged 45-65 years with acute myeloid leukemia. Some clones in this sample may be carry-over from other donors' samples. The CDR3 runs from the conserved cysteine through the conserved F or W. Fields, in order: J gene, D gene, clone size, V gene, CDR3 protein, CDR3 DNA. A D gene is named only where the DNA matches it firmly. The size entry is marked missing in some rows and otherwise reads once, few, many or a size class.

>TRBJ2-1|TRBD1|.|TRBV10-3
CAISQGQGYYNEQFF
TGTGCCATCAGCCAGGGACAGGGCTATTACAATGAGCAGTTCTTC
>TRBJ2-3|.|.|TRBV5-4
CASSFANQGSDTQYF
TGTGCCAGCAGCTTCGCCAACCAGGGGTCAGATACGCAGTATTTT
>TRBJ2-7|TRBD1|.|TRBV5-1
CASSSGTGAYEQYF
TGCGCCAGCAGCTCCGGGACAGGGGCCTACGAGCAGTACTTC
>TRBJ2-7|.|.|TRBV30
CAWRGIYEQYF
TGTGCCTGGAGGGGTATCTACGAGCAGTACTTC
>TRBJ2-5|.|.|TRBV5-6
CASSLYGSQGETQYF
TGTGCCAGCAGCTTGTATGGTTCCCAGGGAGAGACCCAGTACTTC
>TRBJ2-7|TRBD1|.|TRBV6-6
CASRKTGDPYEQYF
TGTGCCAGCAGGAAGACAGGGGACCCCTACGAGCAGTACTTC
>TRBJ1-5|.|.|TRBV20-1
CSAPPQHF
TGCAGTGCTCCACCCCAGCATTTT
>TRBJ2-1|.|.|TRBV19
CASSIAKAGRQFF
TGTGCCAGTAGTATTGCTAAGGCAGGGCGGCAGTTCTTC
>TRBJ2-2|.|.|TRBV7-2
CASSSARNTGELFF
TGTGCCAGCAGCTCAGCCAGAAACACCGGGGAGCTGTTTTTT
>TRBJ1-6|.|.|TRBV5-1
CASSSIPGLDSPLHF
TGCGCCAGCAGCTCTATACCGGGACTGGATTCACCCCTCCACTTT
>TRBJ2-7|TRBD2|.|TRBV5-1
CASSLGNSGTEQYF
TGCGCCAGCAGCTTGGGGAATAGCGGGACCGAGCAGTACTTC
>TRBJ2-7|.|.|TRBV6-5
CASSYARGRVSEQYF
TGTGCCAGCAGTTACGCCCGGGGGCGAGTATCCGAGCAGTACTTC
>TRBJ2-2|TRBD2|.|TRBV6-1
CASSGTSWNTGELFF
TGTGCCAGCAGTGGGACTAGCTGGAACACCGGGGAGCTGTTTTTT
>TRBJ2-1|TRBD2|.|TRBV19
CASSGLLAGVHNEQFF
TGTGCCAGTAGTGGATTACTAGCGGGGGTACACAATGAGCAGTTCTTC
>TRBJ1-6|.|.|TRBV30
CAWSKTDNSPLHF
TGTGCCTGGAGTAAGACAGATAATTCACCCCTCCACTTT
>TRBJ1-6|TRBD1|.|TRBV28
CASSPPYGTGEETLHF
TGTGCCAGCAGTCCCCCTTACGGGACAGGGGAAGAAACCCTCCACTTT
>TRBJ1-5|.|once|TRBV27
CASSLKGYNPNQPQHF
TGTGCCAGCAGTTTAAAGGGTTACAATCCCAATCAGCCCCAGCATTTT
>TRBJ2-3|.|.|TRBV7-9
CASSPFGPGRGDTQYF
.
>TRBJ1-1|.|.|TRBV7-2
CASSLKGVHAFF
TGTGCCAGCAGCTTAAAGGGCGTCCATGCTTTCTTT
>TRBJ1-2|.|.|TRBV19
CASSRGLGLYGYTF
TGTGCCAGTAGTCGCGGGCTGGGCCTCTATGGCTACACCTTC
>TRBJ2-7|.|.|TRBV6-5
CASTALDSYEQYF
TGTGCCAGCACCGCACTGGACTCCTACGAGCAGTACTTC
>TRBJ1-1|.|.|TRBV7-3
CASSKDRMNTEAFF
TGTGCCAGCAGTAAAGACAGGATGAACACTGAAGCTTTCTTT
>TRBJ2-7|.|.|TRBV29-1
CSVEEGHEQYF
TGCAGCGTTGAAGAAGGTCACGAGCAGTACTTC
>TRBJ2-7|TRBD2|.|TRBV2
CANEPGLAGRRSSYEQYF
TGTGCCAACGAACCGGGACTAGCGGGACGTCGGAGCTCCTACGAGCAGTACTTC
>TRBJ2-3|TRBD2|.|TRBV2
CASIRLAGGSGDTQYF
TGTGCCAGCATCCGGCTAGCGGGGGGGTCTGGAGATACGCAGTATTTT
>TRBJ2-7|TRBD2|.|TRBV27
CASSLGPTSGRTHEQYF
TGTGCCAGCAGTTTAGGGCCAACTAGCGGGAGAACCCACGAGCAGTACTTC
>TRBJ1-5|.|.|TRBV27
CASSFREGYQPQHF
TGTGCCAGCAGTTTTCGGGAGGGGTATCAGCCCCAGCATTTT
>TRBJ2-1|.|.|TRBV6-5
CASSYSWEREHNEQFF
TGTGCCAGCAGTTACTCATGGGAACGGGAACACAATGAGCAGTTCTTC
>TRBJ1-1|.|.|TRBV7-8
CASSLGQVNTEAFF
TGTGCCAGCAGCTTGGGGCAGGTGAACACTGAAGCTTTCTTT
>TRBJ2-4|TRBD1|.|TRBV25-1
CASSEYRQGVAKNIQYF
TGTGCCAGCAGTGAATATAGGCAGGGGGTAGCCAAAAACATTCAGTACTTC
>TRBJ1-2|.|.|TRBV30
CAWSVSGSYGYTF
TGTGCCTGGAGTGTATCGGGCTCGTATGGCTACACCTTC
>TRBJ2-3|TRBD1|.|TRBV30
CAWGQVSTDTQYF
TGTGCCTGGGGACAGGTGAGCACAGATACGCAGTATTTT
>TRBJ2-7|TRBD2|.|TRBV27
CASRPESGGTYEQYF
TGTGCCAGCAGACCAGAGAGCGGGGGAACCTACGAGCAGTACTTC
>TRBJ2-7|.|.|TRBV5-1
CASSPNTGSAYEQYF
TGCGCCAGCAGCCCTAACACAGGGTCGGCCTACGAGCAGTACTTC
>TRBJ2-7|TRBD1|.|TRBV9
CASSTGDRGYYEQYF
TGTGCCAGCAGCACAGGGGACAGGGGTTACTACGAGCAGTACTTC
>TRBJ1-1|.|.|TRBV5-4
CASSLELMNTEAFF
TGTGCCAGCAGCTTGGAACTTATGAACACTGAAGCTTTCTTT
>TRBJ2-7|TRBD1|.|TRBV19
CASRTPGQGNEQYF
TGTGCCAGTAGGACCCCGGGACAGGGGAACGAGCAGTACTTC
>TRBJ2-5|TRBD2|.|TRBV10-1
CASSRAGGPGETQYF
TGCGCCAGCAGTCGGGCGGGAGGGCCTGGAGAGACCCAGTACTTC
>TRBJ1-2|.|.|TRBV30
CAWNELGQAAGYTF
TGTGCCTGGAATGAACTGGGGCAGGCGGCTGGCTACACCTTC
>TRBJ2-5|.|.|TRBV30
CAWGTGTSRETQYF
TGTGCCTGGGGTACCGGGACTTCACGGGAGACCCAGTACTTC
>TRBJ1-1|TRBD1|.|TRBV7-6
CASSAQGARTEAFF
TGTGCCAGCAGCGCACAGGGGGCGCGGACTGAAGCTTTCTTT
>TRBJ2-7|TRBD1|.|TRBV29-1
CSVTGTGRSYEQYF
TGCAGCGTTACCGGGACAGGCCGGTCCTACGAGCAGTACTTC
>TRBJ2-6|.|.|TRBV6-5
CASSSSGASGANVLTF
TGTGCCAGCAGTTCCTCGGGGGCATCTGGGGCCAACGTCCTGACTTTC
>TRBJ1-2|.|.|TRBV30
CAWKPVPFNYGYTF
TGTGCCTGGAAGCCTGTTCCGTTTAACTATGGCTACACCTTC
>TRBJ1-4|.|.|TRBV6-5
CASRGSLNEKLFF
TGTGCCAGCCGCGGGAGCCTGAATGAAAAACTGTTTTTT
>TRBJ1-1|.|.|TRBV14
CASSHSKDTEAFF
TGTGCCAGCAGCCATAGTAAGGACACTGAAGCTTTCTTT
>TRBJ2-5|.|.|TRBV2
CASRQGIQETQYF
TGTGCCAGCAGACAGGGAATTCAAGAGACCCAGTACTTC
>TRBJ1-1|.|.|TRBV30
CAWSMNTEAFF
TGTGCCTGGTCAATGAACACTGAAGCTTTCTTT
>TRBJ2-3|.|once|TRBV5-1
CASSLTAGADTQYF
TGCGCCAGCAGCTTGACGGCGGGGGCGGATACGCAGTATTTT
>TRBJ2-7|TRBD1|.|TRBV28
CASSWGQETNYEQYF
TGTGCCAGCAGTTGGGGACAGGAAACCAACTACGAGCAGTACTTC
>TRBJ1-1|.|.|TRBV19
CASSNRRVPEAFF
TGTGCCAGTAGTAATCGCCGGGTCCCTGAAGCTTTCTTT
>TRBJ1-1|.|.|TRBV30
CAWSAGPVGAFF
TGTGCCTGGAGTGCGGGCCCAGTCGGTGCTTTCTTT
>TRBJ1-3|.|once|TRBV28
CASSFLGALSGNTIYF
TGTGCCAGCAGTTTTCTGGGGGCCCTCTCTGGAAACACCATATATTTT
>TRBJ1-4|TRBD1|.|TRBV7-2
CASSLRQGTNEKLFF
TGTGCCAGCAGCCTAAGACAGGGAACTAATGAAAAACTGTTTTTT
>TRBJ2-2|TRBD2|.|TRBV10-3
CAINSGLAGTNTGELFF
TGTGCCATCAATTCAGGACTAGCGGGCACGAACACCGGGGAGCTGTTTTTT